These 20 T cell receptor beta chains were sequenced from one sample in a study of T cells in localized non-small cell lung cancer. Sequenced by immunoSEQ multiplex PCR; TCRdb stores in-frame clones only, minus some. The data contain almost 8,500 clones, 55% to 75% of them seen just once; the ten biggest clones take up 8%. This material consisted of lymph node tissue, taken before any cancer treatment. These receptors were collected from a male donor aged 60 or over with stage I squamous cell lung carcinoma.

This clone was seen just once. The chain carries TRBV6-8 and TRBJ2-3, with 9 bases identical to TRBD1. Trimming took 5 bases from V and 1 from J; bases not matched to a gene: 7. The CDR3 runs to 16 residues. CDR1 is MNHGY, CDR2 SAAAGT, per germline. As DNA, the CDR3 is TGTGCCAGCAGTCGTCGGACAGGGGCTGGCACAGATACGCAGTATTTT. This gives the protein CASSRRTGAGTDTQYF.

The J gene is TRBJ1-1, the V gene TRBV27, with D unresolved. The V and J ends lost 5 bases and 0 bases respectively, with 13 bases between them. Looked up from germline, CDR1 is MNHEY and CDR2 is SMNVEV (reference sequence). This CDR3 spans 15 amino acids. The CDR3 spells CASSPLSALNTEAFF. The CDR3 DNA reads TGTGCCAGCAGTCCCCTGAGTGCTCTGAACACTGAAGCTTTCTTT.

This clone was counted between two and nine times. The rearrangement links TRBV6-8 to TRBJ1-4; D perhaps matches TRBD1 (5 bases). The CDR3 is 14 residues long. Per the germline V gene, CDR1 is MNHGY and CDR2 is SAAAGT. V shed 2 bases and J shed 5 bases, with 9 bases lying between them. This chain's CDR3 is CASSYGTQNEKLFF. The DNA of the CDR3 is TGTGCCAGCAGTTACGGGACCCAGAATGAAAAACTGTTTTTT.

This clone came up a few times. This chain uses TRBV1 with TRBJ2-7; TRBD1 is the table's D call, not checked against the DNA. TRBV1 corresponds to a pseudogene. This CDR3 is 14 amino acids long. CDR3 nucleotides: TGCGCCAGCAGCCAAGGGTCAGGGGCCTACGAGCAGTACTTC. Protein product: CASSQGSGAYEQYF.

This clone came up once. J is TRBJ1-3 and V is TRBV15; D gene unclear. The CDR3 consists of 14 residues. V was pared by 0 bases and J by 0 bases, with 3 bases between. The germline CDR1 and CDR2 sequences are LNHNV and YYDKDF (reference sequence). The CDR3 DNA is TGTGCCACCAGCAGAGAGATCTCTGGAAACACCATATATTTT. This codes for CATSREISGNTIYF.

This clone was counted between two and nine times. This chain uses TRBV6-8 with TRBJ1-5; maybe TRBD1 (6 bases). Germline-derived CDR1 and CDR2 are MNHGY and SAAAGT. The CDR3 spans 12 residues. V was trimmed by 10 bases and J by 4 bases, leaving 11 bases between them. CDR3 region: CATRQANQPQHF. For the CDR3, the DNA is TGTGCCACCAGACAGGCAAATCAGCCCCAGCATTTT.

The chain recombines TRBV4-1 with TRBJ1-2, with 8 positions matching TRBD1. Germline values: CDR1 MGHRA, CDR2 YSYEKL. The V gene end was trimmed by 3 bases and the J gene end by 7 bases; junction bases not matched to a gene: 10. The length of the CDR3 is 15 residues. The CDR3 loop reads CASSQGRTGWRGYTF. The DNA for the CDR3 is TGCGCCAGCAGCCAGGGGAGGACAGGGTGGCGTGGCTACACCTTC.

V usage is TRBV2 and J usage is TRBJ2-2; 8 nucleotides match TRBD2. Germline V CDR1 and CDR2: SNHLY, FYNNEI. The CDR3 length is 16 residues. The trim removed 7 bases at V and 4 bases at J, leaving 11 bases unmatched. CDR3 in DNA: TGTGCCAGCACCCAGAGGGCGGGAGGAGCCACCGGGGAGCTGTTTTTT. Amino acid sequence: CASTQRAGGATGELFF.

The V gene is TRBV18, the J gene TRBJ2-1, with D perhaps TRBD2 (7 bases). V was trimmed by 4 bases and J by 4 bases, leaving 23 bases between them. This CDR3 is 18 amino acids long. Germline CDR1 and CDR2: KGHSH and LQKENI. CDR3 loop: CASSQITLAEGVYNEQFF. The CDR3 nucleotides are TGTGCCAGCTCACAAATTACCCTAGCGGAGGGGGTTTACAATGAGCAGTTCTTC.

The rearrangement joins TRBV25-1 to TRBJ1-1; the D gene is possibly TRBD1 (5 bases). Trimming took off 7 bases at V and 5 bases at J, with 14 bases between the two ends. Germline V gene sequence: CDR1 MGHDK, CDR2 SYGVNS. This CDR3 spans 13 amino acids. Written as DNA, the CDR3 is TGTGCCAGCACCAGAACGACAGCTACTGAAGCTTTCTTT. Translating gives CASTRTTATEAFF.

The V call is TRBV9, the J call TRBJ2-5; possible D gene TRBD1, 6 bases. The CDR3 totals 16 residues. Germline V gene sequence: CDR1 SGDLS, CDR2 YYNGEE. The V end was cut by 0 bases, the J end by 5 bases, with 17 bases between. The CDR3: CASSVGGTPVRETQYF. Here the CDR3 DNA reads TGTGCCAGCAGCGTAGGGGGGACACCGGTGAGGGAGACCCAGTACTTC.

The sample holds one count of this clone. The V and J genes are TRBV15 and TRBJ1-3, with 7 nucleotides matching TRBD1. The CDR3 has 16 residues. Per the germline V gene, CDR1 is LNHNV and CDR2 is YYDKDF (reference sequence). Germline trimming cut 0 bases from V and 9 bases from J; bases unmatched to any gene: 11. The CDR3 sequence is CATSREGDSALVTIYF. In nucleotides, the CDR3 is TGTGCCACCAGCAGAGAAGGGGACAGCGCCTTGGTCACCATATATTTT.

The rearrangement joins TRBV15 to TRBJ1-3; D unclear. Germline assignment: CDR1 LNHNV and CDR2 YYDKDF (reference sequence). The CDR3 covers 15 residues. The V gene lost 0 bases and the J gene lost 3 bases, with 9 bases spanning the gap. CDR3 DNA: TGTGCCACCAGCAGAGATGCTGTTGTTGGAAACACCATATATTTT. Translation gives CATSRDAVVGNTIYF.

The CDR3 is CSVDQGNTGELFF. CDR3 nucleotide sequence: TGCAGCGTTGACCAGGGTAACACCGGGGAGCTGTTTTTT. This chain uses TRBV29-1 with TRBJ2-2; TRBD1 is a possible D gene (5 bases). There are 13 residues in the CDR3. The germline V and J ends were trimmed by 3 bases and 2 bases, with 7 bases remaining between them. Germline assignment: CDR1 SQVTM and CDR2 ANQGSEA.

Only a few counts were recorded for this clone. The chain recombines TRBV6-7 with TRBJ2-7; D is uncertain. TRBV6-7 is noted as an ORF with a role that remains uncertain. V was clipped by 0 bases and J by 0 bases, with 15 bases between them. This CDR3 region has 17 residues. CDR3 in DNA: TGTGCCAGCAGTTACTCCAGCTTTGGATTTAGCTCCTACGAGCAGTACTTC. Its translation is CASSYSSFGFSSYEQYF.

The chain links TRBV29-1 to TRBJ2-5; TRBD2 agrees at 13 bases. This CDR3 spans 14 amino acids. Trimming cost V 6 bases and J 5 bases; bases outside gene matches: 6. Germline V gene data show CDR1 as SQVTM and CDR2 as ANQGSEA. DNA of the CDR3: TGCAGCGTCGCAACTAGCGGGAGGGGGGAGACCCAGTACTTC. This translates into CSVATSGRGETQYF.

The chain couples TRBV14 to TRBJ2-5; 14 nucleotides match TRBD2. The CDR3 length is 19 residues. Per the germline V gene, CDR1 is SGHDN and CDR2 is FVKESK. V was pared by 1 base and J by 4 bases, with 11 bases of the junction left unmatched. The CDR3 sequence is CASSQVIPGLAGVAETQYF. The CDR3 coding sequence is TGTGCCAGCAGCCAAGTCATCCCGGGACTAGCGGGAGTCGCAGAGACCCAGTACTTC.

V gene TRBV1 combines with J gene TRBJ1-2; the tabulated D call, TRBD1, remains unverified against the DNA. TRBV1 is listed as a pseudogene. The CDR3 runs to 14 residues. CDR3 DNA sequence: TGCGCCAGCAGCCAAGAGACAGGGAACTATGGCTACACCTTC. This gives the protein CASSQETGNYGYTF.

The DNA for the CDR3 is TGTGCCAGCGATTTCCCCGGGACAGGGGACTCCTACGAGCAGTACTTC. It encodes CASDFPGTGDSYEQYF. The chain couples TRBV11-1 to TRBJ2-7, with TRBD1 matching over 10 bases. Germline V gene lookup returns CDR1 SGHAT and CDR2 FQDESV (reference sequence). V shed 8 bases and J 0 bases; nucleotides not matched to a gene: 10. The CDR3 covers 16 residues.

In nucleotides, the CDR3 is TGCAGCGTTCAATGGGAGGGGGGCAGCCAAGAGACCCAGTACTTC. This gives the protein CSVQWEGGSQETQYF. This sequence joins TRBV29-1 and TRBJ2-5; D is possibly TRBD2 (7 bases). CDR1 and CDR2 (germline): SQVTM, ANQGSEA. The CDR3 length is 15 residues. V was pared by 5 bases and J by 1 base, with 17 bases between.